This TCR beta chain comes out of a study of T cell repertoires in cytomegalovirus infection. Overall study: CMV epitopes used comprised recently identified HLA-C-restricted ones and well-studied HLA-B-restricted ones. Based on public TCR beta signatures, there were indications of CMV infection and of a matching HLA type. Overall study results and limits: Cumulative public TCR beta family frequency identified carriers of CMV plus the relevant HLA.

This clonotype was seen a handful of times. Its antigen is unknown. MiXCR was run by TCRdb on the reads, yielding one entry per CDR3 protein. The table records 40,000 to 55,000 distinct CDR3 sequences, around 18% of them present only once. This TCR was sampled from a human donor in good health (CMV status not recorded). Some clones in this sample may be carry-over from other donors' samples. The input for sequencing was CD8+ T cells from cultured PBMCs, taken from culture after CMV antigen stimulation.

The CDR3 here is CASSFIAGGDNEQFF. The DNA of the CDR3 is TGTGCCAGCAGCTTCATAGCGGGGGGGGACAATGAGCAGTTCTTC. V is TRBV7-2 and J is TRBJ2-1; 11 nucleotides align to TRBD2. Per the germline V gene, CDR1 is SGHTA and CDR2 is FQGNSA. The CDR3 is 15 residues long. V dropped 3 bases and J dropped 5; count of bases not matched to a gene: 3. Full variable domain (outside the CDR3, taken from reference TRBV7-2 and TRBJ2-1): GAGVSQSPSNKVTEKGKDVELRCDPISGHTALYWYRQSLGQGLEFLIYFQGNSAPDKSGLPSDRFSAERTGGSVSTLTIQRTQQEDSAVYLCASSFIAGGDNEQFFGPGTRLTVL.